These 27 T cell receptor beta chains were all obtained from the same sample, sequenced in a study of blood T cells in healthy people across ages. Primers used in a second PCR of about 7 to 12 cycles were a sample-barcoded 5' primer and a J-beta primer mix. TCRdb independently ran MiXCR on the 5' RACE reads; one entry per CDR3 protein. The sample lists roughly 1,500,000 distinct CDR3 sequences; 30% to 40% were seen once. The sample comprised blood. These receptor sequences come from a woman in her twenties or thirties in good health.

This clonotype was counted between two and nine times. The chain has TRBV28 and TRBJ2-1; no clear D. The V and J ends lost 3 bases and 12 bases respectively, with 12 bases between them. This CDR3 is built from 12 residues. The germline gives CDR1 MDHEN, CDR2 SYDVKM. CDR3 protein: CASSFDSLGQFF. The DNA of the CDR3 is TGTGCCAGCAGTTTTGACTCCCTCGGGCAGTTCTTC.

The chain has TRBV20-1 and TRBJ2-6; 10 positions agree with TRBD1. V was pared by 6 bases and J by 1 base, with 12 bases of the junction left unmatched. CDR3 length: 18 amino acids. From germline, CDR1 is DFQATT and CDR2 SNEGSKA (reference sequence). The DNA of the CDR3 is TGCAGTGCGATAACCGGGACAGGGGATTTTTCTGGGGCCAACGTCCTGACTTTC. This encodes CSAITGTGDFSGANVLTF.

The chain is built from TRBV20-1 and TRBJ2-7, with 7 bases identical to TRBD1. The CDR3 is 16 residues long. J lost 0 bases, V lost 0 bases, and 8 bases had no gene match. Germline V lookup: CDR1 DFQATT, CDR2 SNEGSKA (reference sequence). CDR3 sequence: CSARDPKTGFSYEQYF. The CDR3 coding sequence is TGCAGTGCTAGAGATCCTAAGACAGGGTTCTCCTACGAGCAGTACTTC.

The J gene is TRBJ2-1, the V gene TRBV11-2; D call uncertain. The length of the CDR3 is 16 residues. Germline V gene sequence: CDR1 SGHAT, CDR2 FQNNGV. Trimming removed 1 base at V and 8 bases at J, with 18 bases between. CDR3 loop: CASSLAGLPQRYEQFF. The CDR3 DNA follows: TGTGCCAGCAGCTTAGCAGGCTTACCACAGCGTTATGAGCAGTTCTTC.

This clonotype was seen a few times. J is TRBJ2-7 and V is TRBV28; tentative D call: TRBD1 (6 bases). Germline CDR1 and CDR2: MDHEN and SYDVKM. This CDR3 has 14 residues. Trimming stripped 6 bases from V and 0 bases from J, with 12 bases between. The CDR3 region is CASRAQGSSYEQYF. CDR3 DNA: TGTGCCAGCAGAGCCCAGGGGAGCTCCTACGAGCAGTACTTC.

This clonotype showed up just a few times. This chain links TRBV2 with TRBJ2-3, with 12 bases identical to TRBD2. Germline loops: CDR1 SNHLY, CDR2 FYNNEI. V was clipped by 8 bases and J by 5 bases; unmatched bases: 17. This CDR3 region has 18 residues. CDR3: CASPRFTGTSGRVDTQYF. Written as DNA, the CDR3 is TGTGCCAGCCCGCGGTTTACCGGGACTAGCGGGCGTGTAGATACGCAGTATTTT. Filled out from reference TRBV2 and TRBJ2-3, the complete variable domain reads EPEVTQTPSHQVTQMGQEVILRCVPISNHLYFYWYRQILGQKVEFLVSFYNNEISEKSEIFDDQFSVERPDGSNFTLKIRSTKLEDSAMYFCASPRFTGTSGRVDTQYFGPGTRLTVL.

This clonotype was seen only a few times. This chain joins TRBV5-1 and TRBJ2-1; D unclear. Trimming removed 2 bases at V and 0 bases at J, with 9 bases between. Germline assignment: CDR1 SGHRS and CDR2 YFSETQ. The length of the CDR3 is 15 residues. The CDR3: CASSFSSSSYNEQFF. Here the CDR3 DNA reads TGCGCCAGCAGCTTCTCCAGCAGCTCCTACAATGAGCAGTTCTTC.

This chain joins TRBV30 and TRBJ2-3, with D unresolved. Between the trimmed V and J ends, which lost 5 bases and 0 bases, there was a span of 6 bases. The germline V gene encodes CDR1 GTSNPN and CDR2 SVGIG (reference sequence). This CDR3 has 12 residues. The CDR3 region is CAWSPSTDTQYF. DNA of the CDR3: TGTGCCTGGTCTCCGAGCACAGATACGCAGTATTTT.

The chain has TRBV20-1 and TRBJ1-2; possible D gene TRBD1, 5 bases. Between the trimmed V and J ends, which lost 6 bases and 8 bases, there was a span of 22 bases. CDR3 length: 14 amino acids. The V gene's germline CDR1 is DFQATT and CDR2 SNEGSKA (reference sequence). CDR3 sequence reads: CSAAGGARAKGYTF. CDR3 sequence (DNA): TGCAGTGCCGCGGGCGGGGCCAGGGCAAAAGGCTACACCTTC.

A single count supports this clonotype. The V call is TRBV28, the J call TRBJ1-2; 10 bases fit TRBD1. The V and J ends lost 5 bases and 2 bases, in that order; junction bases with no gene match: 2. The CDR3 consists of 14 residues. Germline V CDR1 and CDR2: MDHEN, SYDVKM. The chain's CDR3 is CASSMTGGNYGYTF. For the CDR3, the DNA is TGTGCCAGCAGTATGACAGGGGGCAACTATGGCTACACCTTC.

V gene TRBV28 combines with J gene TRBJ2-5; 14 nucleotides match TRBD2. The CDR3 length is 16 residues. Germline V gene sequence: CDR1 MDHEN, CDR2 SYDVKM. V lost 5 bases, J lost 4 bases, and 6 bases stayed unmatched. As DNA, the CDR3 is TGTGCCAGCAGTCCGGGACTAGCGGGAGTGTTAGAGACCCAGTACTTC. Translation gives CASSPGLAGVLETQYF.

Worth noting for this clonotype: The junction and the germline gene differ at one end; a read error may be behind it. J is TRBJ1-5 and V is TRBV28; tentatively, D is TRBD1 (6 bases). The CDR3 has 15 residues. CDR1 MDHEN and CDR2 SYDVKM come from the germline V gene. The CDR3 sequence: CTSSFHRAVNQPQHF. Here the CDR3 DNA reads TGTACCAGCAGTTTTCACAGGGCGGTCAATCAGCCCCAGCATTTT.

This clonotype was seen a few times. The chain links TRBV6-2 or TRBV6-3 to TRBJ1-5; D is perhaps TRBD1 (5 bases). CDR3 size: 17 residues. With 6 bases removed from V and 0 bases from J, the gap between germline ends came to 18 bases. The V gene's germline CDR1 is MNHEY and CDR2 SVGEGT. This CDR3 reads CASSPAWTSYSNQPQHF. The CDR3 DNA follows: TGTGCCAGCAGCCCGGCCTGGACATCTTATAGCAATCAGCCCCAGCATTTT.

This clonotype was observed once. The V gene is TRBV28, the J gene TRBJ2-7; TRBD2 matches at 9 bases. CDR3 size: 20 residues. Losses at the gene ends were 2 bases for V and 0 bases for J; bases not matched to a gene: 17. Germline loops: CDR1 MDHEN, CDR2 SYDVKM. CDR3 sequence reads: CASSLPLAGIRRTSSYEQYF. CDR3 DNA sequence: TGTGCCAGCAGTTTACCGCTAGCGGGGATCCGAAGGACGAGCTCCTACGAGCAGTACTTC.

CDR3 bases: TGTGCCAGCAGCCAAGATGAGGTAACGGTCACCTACGAGCAGTACTTC. This sequence encodes CASSQDEVTVTYEQYF. The chain combines TRBV14 with TRBJ2-7; no reliable D call. CDR3 size: 16 residues. The germline V gene encodes CDR1 SGHDN and CDR2 FVKESK. The V gene lost 0 bases and the J gene lost 2 bases, with 14 bases spanning the gap.

The J gene is TRBJ2-6, the V gene TRBV11-2; 7 bases match TRBD2. This CDR3 has 19 residues. The V gene's germline CDR1 is SGHAT and CDR2 FQNNGV. J lost 0 bases, V lost 3 bases, and 11 bases had no gene match. Here the CDR3 DNA reads TGTGCCAGCAGCTTTGTGGGGAGGGGTCTAATCTCTGGGGCCAACGTCCTGACTTTC. Protein sequence: CASSFVGRGLISGANVLTF.

The CDR3 loop is CASSGTSGGPTYTQYF. Written as DNA, the CDR3 is TGTGCCAGCAGTGGGACTAGCGGGGGACCCACGTATACGCAGTATTTT. The J gene is TRBJ2-3, the V gene TRBV6-2 or TRBV6-3; 14 bases map to TRBD2. The V and J ends lost 5 bases and 7 bases, in that order; junction bases with no gene match: 8. Germline V gene sequence: CDR1 MNHEY, CDR2 SVGEGT. The CDR3 is 16 amino acids.

V and J are TRBV30 and TRBJ1-1; a possible D gene is TRBD1 (6 bases). CDR1 is GTSNPN and CDR2 is SVGIG in the germline V gene (reference sequence). The CDR3 is 13 residues long. Trimming pared 3 bases from V and 3 bases from J, leaving 11 bases between. The CDR3 spells CAWRLGADTEAFF. The CDR3 region has the DNA TGTGCCTGGAGATTGGGGGCCGACACTGAAGCTTTCTTT. Supplemented by reference TRBV30 and TRBJ1-1, the full variable domain reads SQTIHQWPATLVQPVGSPLSLECTVEGTSNPNLYWYRQAAGRGLQLLFYSVGIGQISSEVPQNLSASRPQDRQFILSSKKLLLSDSGFYLCAWRLGADTEAFFGQGTRLTVV.

This clonotype was seen more than once but under ten times. The chain employs TRBV29-1 and TRBJ2-2; 10 bases are a match to TRBD2. V shed 6 bases and J 0 bases; nucleotides not matched to a gene: 7. The CDR3 loop spans 16 amino acids. CDR1 is SQVTM, CDR2 ANQGSEA, per germline. The CDR3 protein is CSVCMGLATNTGELFF. For the CDR3, the DNA is TGCAGCGTCTGTATGGGACTAGCGACGAACACCGGGGAGCTGTTTTTT.

The chain recombines TRBV6-1 with TRBJ1-5; D ambiguous. Trimming shortened V by 2 bases and J by 0 bases, and 11 bases separated the two germline ends. CDR1 is MNHNS and CDR2 is SASEGT in the germline V gene. The CDR3 is 16 residues long. CDR3 residues: CASSEKVWISNQPQHF. The CDR3 coding sequence is TGTGCCAGCAGTGAAAAGGTGTGGATTAGCAATCAGCCCCAGCATTTT.

In DNA, the CDR3 is TGTGCCAGCAGCAGGGGACAGGCCAGCGGGAACATTCAGTACTTC. Its translation is CASSRGQASGNIQYF. The V gene is TRBV21-1, the J gene TRBJ2-4; TRBD1 is the table's D call and was not checked against the DNA. TRBV21-1 is listed as a pseudogene. There are 15 residues in the CDR3.

The chain carries TRBV7-6 and TRBJ2-5; no definite D call. The V and J ends lost 5 bases and 4 bases respectively, with 23 bases between them. Germline CDR1 and CDR2: SGHVS and FNYEAQ. This CDR3 is 17 amino acids long. This chain's CDR3 is CASSLPPGGEGGETQYF. The CDR3, as DNA: TGTGCCAGCAGCCTACCCCCGGGCGGTGAAGGTGGAGAGACCCAGTACTTC.

This clonotype occurred a few times. The V gene is TRBV4-1, the J gene TRBJ1-6; no clear D. The germline CDR1 and CDR2 sequences are MGHRA and YSYEKL. The CDR3 covers 16 residues. Trimming stripped 0 bases from V and 1 base from J, with 7 bases between. Written as DNA, the CDR3 is TGCGCCAGCAGCCAAGAGACGTGGTCCTATAATTCACCCCTCCACTTT. It specifies CASSQETWSYNSPLHF.

There are a few counts of this clonotype. This rearrangement joins TRBV5-1 to TRBJ1-4; D not resolved. CDR1 and CDR2 from the germline V gene are SGHRS and YFSETQ. V was cut by 0 bases and J by 7 bases, with 10 bases left in between. The CDR3 contains 14 residues. This CDR3 is CASSLADSSEKLFF. DNA for the CDR3: TGCGCCAGCAGCTTGGCGGATTCAAGTGAAAAACTGTTTTTT.

This clonotype was found a few times. This chain connects TRBV9 to TRBJ2-1; D gene ambiguous. The V gene lost 4 bases and the J gene lost 0 bases, with 11 bases spanning the gap. The CDR3 runs 15 residues. CDR1 and CDR2 (germline): SGDLS, YYNGEE. In nucleotides, the CDR3 is TGTGCCAGCAGCCCCCCAAGGAGCTCCTACAATGAGCAGTTCTTC. This sequence encodes CASSPPRSSYNEQFF.

Turning to this clonotype: Germline and junction disagree at one end, which may indicate a read error. The chain recombines TRBV29-1 with TRBJ1-2, with D perhaps TRBD1 (6 bases). CDR1 is SQVTM, CDR2 ANQGSEA, per germline. This CDR3 has 14 residues. The CDR3 loop is CGVVGGEANYGYTF. CDR3 nucleotides: TGCGGCGTTGTGGGGGGCGAAGCTAACTATGGCTACACCTTC. The variable domain in full, with the rest retrieved from reference TRBV29-1 and TRBJ1-2, is SAVISQKPSRDICQRGTSLTIQCQVDSQVTMMFWYRQQPGQSLTLIATANQGSEATYESGFVIDKFPISRPNLTFSTLTVSNMSPEDSSIYLCGVVGGEANYGYTFGSGTRLTVV.

Worth noting for this clonotype: An end of the junction does not agree with germline; a read error may underlie this. The V and J genes are TRBV20-1 and TRBJ2-5; 9 bases align to TRBD2. Germline values: CDR1 DFQATT, CDR2 SNEGSKA (reference sequence). The CDR3 length is 18 residues. CDR3 sequence: CSARDLLASGTIAETPYF. As DNA, the CDR3 is TGCAGTGCTAGAGATCTCTTGGCTAGCGGGACGATTGCAGAGACCCCGTACTTC.